The 13 T cell receptor beta chains below were found in one sample sequenced in a study of blood T cell repertoires in COVID-19. TCRdb's copy holds only in-frame clones and misses some; the assay was immunoSEQ multiplex PCR. The sample holds 200,000 to 300,000 clones, around 87% seen once. Sequencing was carried out using peripheral blood. These receptors were collected from a woman aged 60 to 75 with COVID-19, enrolled during active disease.

V gene TRBV5-1 combines with J gene TRBJ2-7; 7 positions match TRBD1. Germline loops: CDR1 SGHRS, CDR2 YFSETQ. The V segment lost 4 bases and the J segment 3 bases; nucleotides outside the gene matches: 10. The CDR3 runs to 15 residues. The CDR3 region is CASSLRQGTIYEQYF. CDR3 nucleotide sequence: TGCGCCAGCAGCCTACGACAGGGTACTATCTACGAGCAGTACTTC. Full variable domain (rest looked up from reference TRBV5-1 and TRBJ2-7): KAGVTQTPRYLIKTRGQQVTLSCSPISGHRSVSWYQQTPGQGLQFLFEYFSETQRNKGNFPGRFSGRQFSNSRSEMNVSTLELGDSALYLCASSLRQGTIYEQYFGPGTRLTVT.

The chain links TRBV7-3 to TRBJ2-5; D might be TRBD1 (6 bases). There are 16 residues in the CDR3. The V gene's germline CDR1 is SGHTA and CDR2 FQGTGA. V shed 0 bases and J shed 5 bases, with 16 bases lying between them. As DNA, the CDR3 is TGTGCCAGCAGCTTAACGAAAGCTACAGGGCACGAGACCCAGTACTTC. Translation: CASSLTKATGHETQYF.

This clone was detected only a few times. The chain recombines TRBV28 with TRBJ1-1; 8 nucleotides match TRBD1. Germline V CDR1 and CDR2: MDHEN, SYDVKM. Germline trimming cut 0 bases from V and 2 bases from J; bases unmatched to any gene: 5. The CDR3 extends over 16 amino acids. The CDR3 here is CASSLWDRVRNTEAFF. The CDR3 DNA is TGTGCCAGCAGTTTATGGGACAGGGTACGAAACACTGAAGCTTTCTTT. Filled out from reference TRBV28 and TRBJ1-1, the complete variable domain reads DVKVTQSSRYLVKRTGEKVFLECVQDMDHENMFWYRQDPGLGLRLIYFSYDVKMKEKGDIPEGYSVSREKKERFSLILESASTNQTSMYLCASSLWDRVRNTEAFFGQGTRLTVV.

This clone was detected only once. The chain carries TRBV19 and TRBJ2-3; 15 nucleotides align to TRBD2. Germline V gene data show CDR1 as LNHDA and CDR2 as SQIVND (reference sequence). The CDR3 is made up of 15 amino acids. V trimming: 3 bases; J trimming: 5 bases; junction bases outside the gene matches: 0. The CDR3 bases are TGTGCCAGTAGTATGGGACTAGCGGGAGGAGATACGCAGTATTTT. As protein: CASSMGLAGGDTQYF. Using reference TRBV19 and TRBJ2-3 for the parts outside the CDR3, the full variable domain is DGGITQSPKYLFRKEGQNVTLSCEQNLNHDAMYWYRQDPGQGLRLIYYSQIVNDFQKGDIAEGYSVSREKKESFPLTVTSAQKNPTAFYLCASSMGLAGGDTQYFGPGTRLTVL.

The J gene is TRBJ1-4, the V gene TRBV12-3 or TRBV12-4; 10 nucleotides line up with TRBD1. The CDR3 contains 11 residues. Losses at the gene ends were 5 bases for V and 14 bases for J; bases not matched to a gene: 2. The CDR3: CASSPGQGLFF. The CDR3 region has the DNA TGTGCCAGCAGTCCGGGACAGGGGCTGTTTTTT.

The V gene is TRBV13, the J gene TRBJ2-3, with 8 bases identical to TRBD2. This CDR3 is 17 amino acids long. The V and J ends lost 5 bases and 6 bases, in that order; junction bases with no gene match: 16. CDR1 PRHDT and CDR2 FYEKMQ come from the germline V gene (reference sequence). Here the CDR3 reads CASSPLIAGGSGDTQYF. The CDR3 nucleotides read TGTGCCAGCAGCCCCCTGATTGCGGGAGGAAGCGGGGATACGCAGTATTTT.

The chain carries TRBV18 and TRBJ2-3; D is unresolved. Germline V gene lookup returns CDR1 KGHSH and CDR2 LQKENI. V was clipped by 6 bases and J by 0 bases, with 16 bases between them. The CDR3 runs to 16 residues. Written as DNA, the CDR3 is TGTGCCAGCTCTCCCCTCTCTCTTACTAGCACAGATACGCAGTATTTT. Its protein product is CASSPLSLTSTDTQYF.

The chain links TRBV24-1 to TRBJ2-7; 9 bases map to TRBD2. This CDR3 region has 15 residues. The V gene end was trimmed by 4 bases and the J gene end by 4 bases; junction bases not matched to a gene: 7. Germline V gene sequence: CDR1 KGHDR, CDR2 SFDVKD. The CDR3 protein is CATSDRAGGGYEQYF. The CDR3 coding sequence is TGTGCCACCAGTGACAGAGCGGGAGGAGGGTACGAGCAGTACTTC.

The chain couples TRBV6-5 to TRBJ2-3; unclear D gene. The V and J ends lost 6 bases and 6 bases respectively, with 10 bases between them. The CDR3 is 12 amino acids. Germline CDR1 is MNHEY and CDR2 is SVGAGI. The DNA of the CDR3 is TGTGCCAGCAGGGGCCGGTCGGATACGCAGTATTTT. Translating gives CASRGRSDTQYF.

As regards this clone: Germline is not matched at one junction end, which may reflect a read error. This rearrangement joins TRBV5-6 to TRBJ2-2; 9 nucleotides agree with TRBD2. Germline values: CDR1 SGHDT, CDR2 YYEEEE. The CDR3 sequence is 17 residues long. This chain's CDR3 is CASSLRFGLANTGELFF. CDR3 nucleotides: TGTGCCAGCAGCTTGCGCTTTGGACTAGCGAATACCGGGGAGCTGTTTTTT.

The J gene is TRBJ2-7, the V gene TRBV27; D remains unclear. The length of the CDR3 is 13 residues. The ends were cut back, 2 bases at V and 1 base at J, with 6 bases in the middle. The germline gives CDR1 MNHEY, CDR2 SMNVEV (reference sequence). As DNA, the CDR3 is TGTGCCAGCAGTTTAGGCATATCCTACGAGCAGTACTTC. Translated: CASSLGISYEQYF.

The table lists this clone with a few counts. This chain uses TRBV5-3 with TRBJ2-7; 8 bases map to TRBD2. TRBV5-3 is known as an ORF, though its function is uncertain. The junction had 16 bases not matched to a gene; V was cut back by 4 bases and J by 4 bases. The CDR3 spans 17 residues. The chain's CDR3 is CARSPDRLAGASYEQYF. The CDR3 DNA reads TGTGCCAGAAGCCCGGATCGCCTAGCGGGTGCCTCGTACGAGCAGTACTTC.

The chain is built from TRBV27 and TRBJ2-7, with 8 bases fitting TRBD2. Germline CDR1 MNHEY, CDR2 SMNVEV (reference sequence). J lost 7 bases, V lost 5 bases, and 4 bases had no gene match. The CDR3 totals 12 residues. CDR3 DNA: TGTGCCAGCAGTAAGCCGGGGGGGGAGCAGTACTTC. Its translation: CASSKPGGEQYF.